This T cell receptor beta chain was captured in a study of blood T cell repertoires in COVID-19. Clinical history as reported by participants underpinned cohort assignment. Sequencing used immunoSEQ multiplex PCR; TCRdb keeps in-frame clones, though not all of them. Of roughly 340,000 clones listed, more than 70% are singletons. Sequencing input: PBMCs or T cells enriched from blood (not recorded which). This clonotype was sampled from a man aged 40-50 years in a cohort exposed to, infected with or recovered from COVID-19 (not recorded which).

The CDR3: CASSTILSSGNTIYF. CDR3 in DNA: TGTGCCAGTAGTACCATCTTGAGCTCTGGAAACACCATATATTTT. The J gene is TRBJ1-3, the V gene TRBV19; D is ambiguous. CDR3 length: 15 residues. Germline V lookup: CDR1 LNHDA, CDR2 SQIVND (reference sequence). V shed 4 bases and J shed 0 bases, with 10 bases lying between them.